This is a list of T cell receptor beta chains from one sample in a study of T cells in Graves' hyperthyroidism and ophthalmopathy. TCRdb independently ran MiXCR on the multiplex PCR reads; one entry per CDR3 protein. The repertoire holds a few hundred thousand distinct CDR3 sequences, with 46% as singletons. The sample comprised peripheral blood or thyroid tissue (not recorded which). Source of these receptors: a woman aged 18-29 years with Graves' hyperthyroidism. The CDR3 runs from the conserved cysteine through the conserved F or W. A D gene is named only where the DNA matches it firmly. Part of the rows lack a size; the others show once, few, many or a class for expanded clones.

v_gene: TRBV9; j_gene: TRBJ2-7; abundance: many; d_gene: NA; CDR3nt: TGTGCCAGCAGCGTAGAGGGACATCACGAGCAGTACTTC; CDR3aa: CASSVEGHHEQYF
v_gene: TRBV20-1; j_gene: TRBJ1-5; abundance: many; d_gene: TRBD1; CDR3nt: TGCAGTGCGCAGCCGGGACAGCCCTTTGGGCCCCAGCATTTT; CDR3aa: CSAQPGQPFGPQHF
v_gene: TRBV2; j_gene: TRBJ1-5; abundance: NA; d_gene: NA; CDR3nt: TGTGCCAGCAGTGAGGGCCACCCACAAAACAATCAGCCCCAGCATTTT; CDR3aa: CASSEGHPQNNQPQHF
v_gene: TRBV2; j_gene: TRBJ2-2; abundance: many; d_gene: TRBD1; CDR3nt: TGTGCCACCTCTGGACAGGGTAACACCGGGGAGCTGTTTTTT; CDR3aa: CATSGQGNTGELFF
v_gene: TRBV7-3; j_gene: TRBJ1-2; abundance: NA; d_gene: NA; CDR3nt: TGTGCCAGCGGCTTAGGTTATGGCTACACCTTC; CDR3aa: CASGLGYGYTF
v_gene: TRBV10-3; j_gene: TRBJ1-5; abundance: NA; d_gene: TRBD1; CDR3nt: TGTGCCATCCATGGGGAGTCAGGGGGAAATCAGCCCCAGCATTTT; CDR3aa: CAIHGESGGNQPQHF
v_gene: TRBV29-1; j_gene: TRBJ2-2; abundance: NA; d_gene: NA; CDR3nt: TGCAGCGTTGAAGAAGGGGCCTCCACCGGGGAGCTGTTTTTT; CDR3aa: CSVEEGASTGELFF
v_gene: TRBV10-3; j_gene: TRBJ1-5; abundance: many; d_gene: NA; CDR3nt: TGTGCCATCAGTGTCCAGGGCAATCAGCCCCAGCATTTT; CDR3aa: CAISVQGNQPQHF
v_gene: TRBV7-8; j_gene: TRBJ1-2; abundance: NA; d_gene: TRBD1; CDR3nt: TGTGCCAGCAGCTTTGCAGGGACAGTCTATGGCTACACCTTC; CDR3aa: CASSFAGTVYGYTF
v_gene: TRBV10-3; j_gene: TRBJ1-2; abundance: few; d_gene: TRBD1; CDR3nt: TGTGCCATCAGTCAACCGCCAGGGGGCAGTTTTGGCTACACCTTC; CDR3aa: CAISQPPGGSFGYTF
v_gene: TRBV12-5; j_gene: TRBJ1-1; abundance: NA; d_gene: TRBD1; CDR3nt: TGTGCTAGTGGCCCTAGACAGGGGGGTGAGGCTTTCTTT; CDR3aa: CASGPRQGGEAFF
v_gene: TRBV6-6; j_gene: TRBJ1-2; abundance: NA; d_gene: NA; CDR3nt: TGTGCCAGCAGTTATTCGGAGGGGACCTACACCTTC; CDR3aa: CASSYSEGTYTF
v_gene: TRBV20-1; j_gene: TRBJ2-2; abundance: NA; d_gene: NA; CDR3nt: TGCAGTGCTGACAGATCGAACACCGGGGAGCTGTTTTTT; CDR3aa: CSADRSNTGELFF
v_gene: TRBV5-1; j_gene: TRBJ2-7; abundance: few; d_gene: TRBD2; CDR3nt: TGCGCCAGCAGCTTGGGACTAGCCCACGAGCAGTACTTC; CDR3aa: CASSLGLAHEQYF
v_gene: TRBV10-3; j_gene: TRBJ2-2; abundance: many; d_gene: NA; CDR3nt: TGTGCCATCAGTGAGAAGAGGCCCACCGGGGAGCTGTTTTTT; CDR3aa: CAISEKRPTGELFF
v_gene: TRBV20-1; j_gene: TRBJ1-6; abundance: few; d_gene: NA; CDR3nt: TGCAGTGCTAGAGGGCTCGGGACGGCGAATTCACCCCTCCACTTT; CDR3aa: CSARGLGTANSPLHF
v_gene: TRBV7-8; j_gene: TRBJ1-1; abundance: NA; d_gene: TRBD1; CDR3nt: TGTGCCAGCAGCCCAGGCGTCAGGGGGACTGAAGCTTTCTTT; CDR3aa: CASSPGVRGTEAFF
v_gene: TRBV10-3; j_gene: TRBJ2-5; abundance: many; d_gene: TRBD1; CDR3nt: TGTGCCATCAGCCCGGGACAGGGAGGCGAGACCCAGTACTTC; CDR3aa: CAISPGQGGETQYF
v_gene: TRBV6-1; j_gene: TRBJ1-5; abundance: NA; d_gene: NA; CDR3nt: TGTGCCAGCAGCCGGGGACGGGAACTCTATAGCAATCAGCCCCAGCATTTT; CDR3aa: CASSRGRELYSNQPQHF
v_gene: TRBV7-9; j_gene: TRBJ1-2; abundance: many; d_gene: NA; CDR3nt: TGTGCCAGCAGCTTAGTGGACGGTGGCTATGGCTACACCTTC; CDR3aa: CASSLVDGGYGYTF
v_gene: TRBV7-9; j_gene: TRBJ1-2; abundance: few; d_gene: NA; CDR3nt: TGTGCCAGCAGCCCTGTGGGGGCCTCTAACTATGGCTACACCTTC; CDR3aa: CASSPVGASNYGYTF
v_gene: TRBV2; j_gene: TRBJ1-1; abundance: NA; d_gene: TRBD1; CDR3nt: TGTGCCAGCATCAGGGACAGGGAGGGAACTGAAGCTTTCTTT; CDR3aa: CASIRDREGTEAFF
v_gene: TRBV20-1; j_gene: TRBJ2-5; abundance: NA; d_gene: TRBD2; CDR3nt: TGCAGTGCTAGATTGGGAGGGAAGCAAGAGACCCAGTACTTC; CDR3aa: CSARLGGKQETQYF
v_gene: TRBV20-1; j_gene: TRBJ2-7; abundance: NA; d_gene: TRBD1; CDR3nt: TGCAGTGCTGCCGACAGGGACTACGAGCAGTACTTC; CDR3aa: CSAADRDYEQYF
v_gene: TRBV12-3/TRBV12-4; j_gene: TRBJ1-5; abundance: few; d_gene: NA; CDR3nt: TGTGCCAGCAGTAAAGACCCGTCTGGTCAGCCCCAGCATTTT; CDR3aa: CASSKDPSGQPQHF
v_gene: TRBV6-1; j_gene: TRBJ2-2; abundance: NA; d_gene: TRBD1; CDR3nt: TGTGCCAGCAGTGTTTCAGGGGGAAGGGGCGGGGAGCTGTTTTTT; CDR3aa: CASSVSGGRGGELFF
v_gene: TRBV25-1; j_gene: TRBJ1-1; abundance: NA; d_gene: NA; CDR3nt: TGTGCCAGCAGTGCTACCATGAACACTGAAGCTTTCTTT; CDR3aa: CASSATMNTEAFF
v_gene: TRBV7-3; j_gene: TRBJ2-5; abundance: many; d_gene: TRBD2; CDR3nt: TGTGCCAGCAGCCCAGCGGGGAACCAAGAGACCCAGTACTTC; CDR3aa: CASSPAGNQETQYF
v_gene: TRBV6-6; j_gene: TRBJ1-2; abundance: NA; d_gene: TRBD1; CDR3nt: TGTGCCAGCAGTGACAACCGGGACAGTTCCGGTGACACCTTC; CDR3aa: CASSDNRDSSGDTF
v_gene: TRBV24-1; j_gene: TRBJ2-6; abundance: NA; d_gene: TRBD1; CDR3nt: TGTGCCACCAGTGAGTCCGGGACAGGTGCCCACGTCCTGACTTTC; CDR3aa: CATSESGTGAHVLTF
v_gene: TRBV19; j_gene: TRBJ1-1; abundance: many; d_gene: NA; CDR3nt: TGTGCCAGCAGCCCGGGGGGGAACACTGAAGCTTTCTTT; CDR3aa: CASSPGGNTEAFF
v_gene: TRBV2; j_gene: TRBJ2-7; abundance: few; d_gene: NA; CDR3nt: TGTGCCAGCAGTCGTAGTACGGTTGAGCAGTACTTC; CDR3aa: CASSRSTVEQYF